The 16 T cell receptor beta chains below come from one sample, sequenced in a study of T cells in Graves' hyperthyroidism and ophthalmopathy. Amplified regions were TCR beta CDR3 sequences from RNA transcripts. The TCR CDR3 was amplified in a first-round RT-PCR using the HTBI primer set. MiXCR, run by TCRdb on the multiplex PCR reads, gives a single entry per CDR3 protein. The sample has around 400,000 distinct CDR3 sequences; around 25% are singletons. The specimen was blood. The receptors come from a man aged 45 to 65 with Graves' hyperthyroidism.

A few counts support this clonotype. This chain uses TRBV12-3 or TRBV12-4 with TRBJ1-5; 7 nucleotides match TRBD1. The CDR3 is 14 residues long. Trimming removed 6 bases from V and 9 bases from J; junction bases left unmatched: 11. This CDR3 is CASSPGTALRPQHF. The CDR3 DNA reads as TGTGCCAGCAGCCCTGGGACAGCCTTACGGCCCCAGCATTTT.

The chain has TRBV30 and TRBJ2-7; 10 bases match TRBD2. Germline assignment: CDR1 GTSNPN and CDR2 SVGIG (reference sequence). The CDR3 is 15 amino acids. The V and J ends lost 2 bases and 1 base, in that order; junction bases with no gene match: 5. CDR3 residues: CAWSPGTSVSYEQYF. In DNA form, the CDR3 reads TGTGCCTGGAGTCCGGGGACTAGCGTATCCTACGAGCAGTACTTC.

This clonotype occurred a few times. The rearrangement joins TRBV20-1 to TRBJ2-1; possible D gene TRBD2, 5 bases. Trimming left V 0 bases short and J 12 bases short, with 12 bases between. CDR3 length equals 12 residues. Germline CDR1 and CDR2: DFQATT and SNEGSKA (reference sequence). This CDR3 reads CSARDIQRVQFF. The CDR3 nucleotides read TGCAGTGCTAGAGATATCCAGAGGGTGCAGTTCTTC.

This clonotype was detected only once. The chain carries TRBV4-2 and TRBJ2-2; maybe TRBD1 (5 bases). Per germline, CDR1 LGHNA and CDR2 YNFKEQ. The CDR3 spans 14 residues. With 4 bases removed from V and 13 bases from J, the gap between germline ends came to 19 bases. CDR3 residues: CASSPADSTQGLFF. The CDR3 DNA follows: TGTGCCAGCAGCCCAGCCGACTCTACCCAGGGGCTGTTTTTT.

This clonotype was counted only a few times. The chain links TRBV6-1 to TRBJ2-4, with D possibly being TRBD1 (6 bases). Germline-derived CDR1 and CDR2 are MNHNS and SASEGT. There are 14 residues in the CDR3. The germline V and J ends were trimmed by 6 bases and 7 bases, with 16 bases remaining between them. CDR3 sequence (DNA): TGTGCCAGCAGGTACAGGGATATTAGGAACATTCAGTACTTC. It is translated as CASRYRDIRNIQYF.

The sample holds many counts of this clonotype. The chain joins TRBV6-1 to TRBJ1-5; D is unresolved. The CDR3 totals 16 residues. The germline V and J ends were trimmed by 1 base and 3 bases, with 13 bases remaining between them. Germline V gives CDR1 MNHNS, CDR2 SASEGT. The CDR3 sequence is CASSEVDRRDNQPQHF. The CDR3 DNA follows: TGTGCCAGCAGTGAAGTTGACCGAAGAGACAATCAGCCCCAGCATTTT.

This chain uses TRBV12-3 or TRBV12-4 with TRBJ2-1; 11 nucleotides match TRBD2. J lost 2 bases, V lost 5 bases, and 5 bases had no gene match. The CDR3 totals 16 residues. CDR3: CASSQLAGGTYNEQFF. CDR3 nucleotide sequence: TGTGCCAGCAGTCAGCTAGCGGGAGGAACCTACAATGAGCAGTTCTTC.

The V call is TRBV15, the J call TRBJ2-1; 10 bases are shared with TRBD1. Losses at the gene ends were 1 base for V and 4 bases for J; bases not matched to a gene: 7. This CDR3 contains 17 residues. Per the germline V gene, CDR1 is LNHNV and CDR2 is YYDKDF (reference sequence). CDR3 protein: CATSRGSPGQGYNEQFF. As DNA, the CDR3 is TGTGCCACCAGCAGAGGTTCCCCGGGACAGGGGTACAATGAGCAGTTCTTC.

In DNA form, the CDR3 reads TGTGCCAGCAGCTTAGCGGCGGGAGGGATATACGAGCAGTACTTC. Protein product: CASSLAAGGIYEQYF. The J gene is TRBJ2-7, the V gene TRBV7-2, with 9 bases aligning to TRBD2. The CDR3 has 15 residues. Germline CDR1 SGHTA, CDR2 FQGNSA. V dropped 0 bases and J dropped 4; count of bases not matched to a gene: 4.

The V call is TRBV15, the J call TRBJ1-2; the D is unclear. Trimming pared 0 bases from V and 4 bases from J, leaving 15 bases between. The CDR3 runs 16 residues. CDR1 LNHNV and CDR2 YYDKDF come from the germline V gene (reference sequence). As DNA, the CDR3 is TGTGCCACCAGCAGAGATCTGAGTGATACCACCTATGGCTACACCTTC. It translates to CATSRDLSDTTYGYTF.

The sample holds a few counts of this clonotype. This rearrangement joins TRBV29-1 to TRBJ2-1; 15 nucleotides agree with TRBD2. Germline V gene lookup returns CDR1 SQVTM and CDR2 ANQGSEA. Trimming took 5 bases from V and 4 from J; bases not matched to a gene: 6. The CDR3 loop spans 16 amino acids. CDR3: CSVIGLAGGNYNEQFF. The CDR3 coding sequence is TGCAGCGTTATCGGACTAGCGGGAGGGAATTACAATGAGCAGTTCTTC.

This clonotype has at least ten counts. The rearrangement links TRBV29-1 to TRBJ1-1; D not resolved. Trimming stripped 0 bases from V and 0 bases from J, with 8 bases between. Germline CDR1 is SQVTM and CDR2 is ANQGSEA. This CDR3 is built from 14 residues. As DNA, the CDR3 is TGCAGCGTTGAAGATCCAGAGATGAACACTGAAGCTTTCTTT. Translating it yields CSVEDPEMNTEAFF.

In this sample, this clonotype turned up once. A much larger clone lies one base from this, so it may be a read error. V gene TRBV5-1 combines with J gene TRBJ2-3; D uncertain. Germline CDR1 and CDR2: SGHRS and YFSETQ. Trimming removed 0 bases at V and 3 bases at J, with 5 bases between. The CDR3 totals 13 residues. The chain's CDR3 is CASSLEPTDTQYF. CDR3 in DNA: TGCGCCAGCAGCTTGGAGCCAACAGATACGCAGTATTTT.

The chain has TRBV7-8 and TRBJ2-1; D gene uncertain. The CDR3 has 13 residues. Germline V gives CDR1 SGHVS, CDR2 FQNEAQ. Trimming left V 0 bases short and J 9 bases short, with 9 bases between. As DNA, the CDR3 is TGTGCCAGCAGCTTAGCGGCGGTTGCTGAGCAGTTCTTC. Amino acids: CASSLAAVAEQFF.

This clonotype was found many times. The chain uses TRBV3-1 and TRBJ2-1; D is unresolved. Deletions cut 4 bases from V and 4 bases from J, with 17 bases between. Germline V gene sequence: CDR1 LGHDT, CDR2 YNNKEL (reference sequence). The CDR3 covers 16 residues. CDR3 loop: CASSPGSPQNYNEQFF. Written as DNA, the CDR3 is TGTGCCAGCAGCCCGGGTAGCCCCCAGAATTACAATGAGCAGTTCTTC.

V gene TRBV27 combines with J gene TRBJ2-7; 7 bases align to TRBD2. Germline V gene lookup returns CDR1 MNHEY and CDR2 SMNVEV (reference sequence). The CDR3 is made up of 15 amino acids. The trim removed 2 bases at V and 0 bases at J, leaving 4 bases unmatched. CDR3 loop: CASSLIAGGSYEQYF. As DNA, the CDR3 is TGTGCCAGCAGTTTAATAGCGGGTGGCTCCTACGAGCAGTACTTC.